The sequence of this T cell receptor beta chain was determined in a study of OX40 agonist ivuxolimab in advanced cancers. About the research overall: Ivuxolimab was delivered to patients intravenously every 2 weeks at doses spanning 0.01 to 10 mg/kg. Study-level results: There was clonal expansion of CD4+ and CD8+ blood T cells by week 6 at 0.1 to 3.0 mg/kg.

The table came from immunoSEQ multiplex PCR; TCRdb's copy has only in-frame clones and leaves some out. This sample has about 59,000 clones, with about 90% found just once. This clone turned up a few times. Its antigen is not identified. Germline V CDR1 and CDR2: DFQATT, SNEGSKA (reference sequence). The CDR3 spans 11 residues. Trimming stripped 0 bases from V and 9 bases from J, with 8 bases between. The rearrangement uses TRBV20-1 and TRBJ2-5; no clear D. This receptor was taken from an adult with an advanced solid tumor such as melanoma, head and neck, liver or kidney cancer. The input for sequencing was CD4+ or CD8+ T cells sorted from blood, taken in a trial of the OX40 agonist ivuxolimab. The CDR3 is CSARERRAQYF. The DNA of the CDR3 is TGCAGTGCTAGAGAAAGACGCGCCCAGTACTTC.